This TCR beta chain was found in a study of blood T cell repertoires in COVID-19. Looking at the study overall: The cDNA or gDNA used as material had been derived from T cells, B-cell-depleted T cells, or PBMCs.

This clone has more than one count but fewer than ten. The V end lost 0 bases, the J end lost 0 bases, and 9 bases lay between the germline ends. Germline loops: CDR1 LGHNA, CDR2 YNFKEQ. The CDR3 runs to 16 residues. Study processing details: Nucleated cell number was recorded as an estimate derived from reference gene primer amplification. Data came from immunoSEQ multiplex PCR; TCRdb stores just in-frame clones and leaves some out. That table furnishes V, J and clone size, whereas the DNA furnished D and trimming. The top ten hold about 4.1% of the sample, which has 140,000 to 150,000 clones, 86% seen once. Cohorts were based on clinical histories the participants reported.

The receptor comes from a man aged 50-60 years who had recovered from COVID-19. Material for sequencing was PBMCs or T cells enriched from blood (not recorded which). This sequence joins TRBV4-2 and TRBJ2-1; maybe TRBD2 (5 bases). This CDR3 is CASSQEPGNSYNEQFF. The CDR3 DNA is TGTGCCAGCAGCCAAGAACCGGGGAACTCCTACAATGAGCAGTTCTTC.